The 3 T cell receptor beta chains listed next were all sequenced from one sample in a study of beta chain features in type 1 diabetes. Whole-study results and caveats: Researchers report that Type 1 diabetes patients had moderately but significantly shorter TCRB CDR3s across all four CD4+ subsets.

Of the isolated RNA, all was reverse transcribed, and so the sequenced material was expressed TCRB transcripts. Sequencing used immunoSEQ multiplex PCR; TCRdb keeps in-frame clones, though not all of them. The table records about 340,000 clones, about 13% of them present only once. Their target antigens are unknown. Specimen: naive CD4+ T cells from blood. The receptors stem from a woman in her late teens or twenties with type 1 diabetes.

DNA for the CDR3: TGCGCCAGCAGCCTCGGACAGGGGGCACTGGAACTGTTTTTT. This encodes CASSLGQGALELFF. This rearrangement joins TRBV5-1 to TRBJ1-4, with TRBD1 matching 11 bases. V gave up 4 bases and J gave up 12 bases; unmatched junction bases: 8. Germline CDR1 SGHRS, CDR2 YFSETQ. This CDR3 has 14 residues. The full variable domain, its missing parts supplied by reference TRBV5-1 and TRBJ1-4, is KAGVTQTPRYLIKTRGQQVTLSCSPISGHRSVSWYQQTPGQGLQFLFEYFSETQRNKGNFPGRFSGRQFSNSRSEMNVSTLELGDSALYLCASSLGQGALELFFGSGTQLSVL.

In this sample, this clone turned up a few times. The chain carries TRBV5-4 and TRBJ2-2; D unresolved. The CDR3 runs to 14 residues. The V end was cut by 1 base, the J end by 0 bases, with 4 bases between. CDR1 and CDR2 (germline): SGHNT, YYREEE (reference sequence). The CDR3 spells CASSLQTNTGELFF. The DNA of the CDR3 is TGTGCCAGCAGCTTGCAAACGAACACCGGGGAGCTGTTTTTT.

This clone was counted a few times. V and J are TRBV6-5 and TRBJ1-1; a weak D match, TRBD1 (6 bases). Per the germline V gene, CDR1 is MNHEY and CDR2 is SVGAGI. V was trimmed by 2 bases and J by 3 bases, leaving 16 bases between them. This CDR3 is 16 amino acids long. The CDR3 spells CASSYTHPGVDTEAFF. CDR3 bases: TGTGCCAGCAGTTACACCCACCCAGGGGTAGACACTGAAGCTTTCTTT.